This T cell receptor beta chain comes out of a study of blood T cell repertoires in COVID-19. On the study more broadly: Samples of COVID-19 (acute and convalescent) were obtained from the United States, Italy and Spain.

Original data processing: The assay estimated nucleated cells by amplifying reference gene primers. Assay used: immunoSEQ multiplex PCR; TCRdb lists only in-frame clones, some missing. V, J and clone size derive from that table, while D and trimming were established from the DNA sequence. Of some 530,000 clones in the sample, approximately 85% were seen once. This CDR3 is built from 16 residues. With 2 bases clipped from V and 2 bases from J, the junction kept 6 bases outside the gene matches. Germline V lookup: CDR1 MGHRA, CDR2 YSYEKL. This clonotype was obtained from a human donor in a cohort sampled during active COVID-19. The sequencing sample was made of peripheral blood. The genes are TRBV4-1 and TRBJ2-3; TRBD1 aligns across 8 bases. The CDR3 DNA is TGCGCCAGCAGCCAATCCAGGGGGCGCGACACAGATACGCAGTATTTT. It codes for CASSQSRGRDTDTQYF.